The following is a T cell receptor beta chain sequence with its context. The record originates from a study of sequential checkpoint blockade in melanoma. The CDR3 spans 15 residues. The germline V gene encodes CDR1 MGHRA and CDR2 YSYEKL. Trimming shortened V by 1 base and J by 4 bases, and 14 bases separated the two germline ends. Measured with immunoSEQ multiplex PCR; TCRdb has only the in-frame clones, and not every one. The sample records over 10,000 clones, roughly 81% being singletons. Treatment indicated: randomized to nivolumab then ipilimumab (arm A) or the reverse (arm B). This clonotype originated in a human donor with melanoma. Sequenced here: CD8+ T cells sorted from blood (inferred from file names), sampled from a patient given nivolumab and ipilimumab in sequence. The genes are TRBV4-1 and TRBJ2-7; TRBD2 is a possible D gene (5 bases). CDR3 nucleotide sequence: TGCGCCAGCAGCCAAGGGAGCGGTCCTAGTTACGAGCAGTACTTC. It is translated as CASSQGSGPSYEQYF.